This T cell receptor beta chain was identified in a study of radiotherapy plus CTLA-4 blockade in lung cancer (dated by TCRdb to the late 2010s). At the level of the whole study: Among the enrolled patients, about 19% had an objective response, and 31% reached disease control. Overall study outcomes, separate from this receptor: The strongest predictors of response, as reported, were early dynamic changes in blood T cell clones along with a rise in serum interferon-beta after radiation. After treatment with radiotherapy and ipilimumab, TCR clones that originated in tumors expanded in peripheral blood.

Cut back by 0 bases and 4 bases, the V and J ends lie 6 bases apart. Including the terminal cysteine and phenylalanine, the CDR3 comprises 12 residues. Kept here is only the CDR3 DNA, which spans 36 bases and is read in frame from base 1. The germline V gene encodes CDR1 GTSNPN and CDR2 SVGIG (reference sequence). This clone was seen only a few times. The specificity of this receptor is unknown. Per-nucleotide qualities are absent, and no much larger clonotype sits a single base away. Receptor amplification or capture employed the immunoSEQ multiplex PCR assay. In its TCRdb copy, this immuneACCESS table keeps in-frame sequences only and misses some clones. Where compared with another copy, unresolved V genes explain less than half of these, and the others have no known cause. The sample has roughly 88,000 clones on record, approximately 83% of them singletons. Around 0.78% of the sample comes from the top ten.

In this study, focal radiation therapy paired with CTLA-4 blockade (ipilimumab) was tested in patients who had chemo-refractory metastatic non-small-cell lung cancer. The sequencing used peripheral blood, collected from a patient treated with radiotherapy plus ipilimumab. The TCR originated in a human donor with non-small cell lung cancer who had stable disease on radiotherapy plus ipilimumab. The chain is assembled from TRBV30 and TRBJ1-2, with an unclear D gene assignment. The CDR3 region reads CAWSVPSYGYTF. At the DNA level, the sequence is TGTGCCTGGAGTGTACCCAGCTATGGCTACACCTTC.